The present entry profiles one T cell receptor (beta chain) with its context. The antigen is undetermined. This record comes from a study of monozygotic twins with inflammatory bowel disease. General study points: On the inverse Simpson index, IBD patients scored lower for TCRbeta diversity than healthy co-twins. Varying immunosuppressive regimens may have increased patient repertoire variability.

TCRdb re-called the 5' RACE reads and catalogs CDR3 proteins one per entry, DNA excluded. This table holds about 450,000 distinct CDR3 sequences. CDR3 length: 15 amino acids. Germline V CDR1 and CDR2: SGHVS, FQNEAQ. The sequenced sample consisted of blood. V usage is TRBV7-8 and J usage is TRBJ2-7; lacking DNA, the TRBD1 call made by TCRdb goes unchecked. This TCR came from a human donor with ulcerative colitis or Crohn's disease, or a healthy co-twin of an affected twin (not recorded which). The CDR3 loop is CASSLHGTGLVEQYF.